This T cell receptor beta chain was captured in a study of metastatic and nonmetastatic thyroid tumors. This clone was seen only a few times. Thyroid surgery was preceded by no treatment in any patient. Germline trimming cut 2 bases from V and 4 bases from J; bases unmatched to any gene: 5. Germline loops: CDR1 ENHRY, CDR2 SYGVKD. The CDR3 is 16 amino acids. TCRdb re-called clones via MiXCR from the PCR reads. Seen here are 25,000 to 30,000 clones, approximately 17% observed once, and the top ten hold 6% to 7%. The TCR was taken from a male donor with papillary thyroid cancer or a benign thyroid nodule (not recorded which). Some clones in this sample may be carry-over from other donors' samples. Material: blood. V is TRBV10-3 and J is TRBJ2-7; 13 nucleotides agree with TRBD2. CDR3 nucleotide sequence: TGTGCCATCAGTGAGCCGAGGACTAGCGGGAGTTACGAGCAGTACTTC. It yields the protein CAISEPRTSGSYEQYF.